The 17 T cell receptor beta chains listed next were all sequenced from one sample in a study of control samples from healthy donors and cancer patients. Produced via immunoSEQ multiplex PCR; TCRdb's table is partial and in-frame only. The table includes tens of thousands of clones, less than 90% detected once. Sequenced input: blood. Receptors were obtained from a woman in her seventies in good health.

The rearrangement joins TRBV5-1 to TRBJ1-2; D remains ambiguous. CDR3 length: 13 amino acids. Germline V lookup: CDR1 SGHRS, CDR2 YFSETQ. The ends were cut back, 0 bases at V and 8 bases at J, with 11 bases in the middle. The CDR3 DNA reads as TGCGCCAGCAGCTTGGAGCCCGGCTCCGGCTACACCTTC. Translating gives CASSLEPGSGYTF.

The rearrangement joins TRBV6-6 to TRBJ2-2, with D tentatively TRBD2 (5 bases). With 11 bases removed from V and 1 base from J, the gap between germline ends came to 14 bases. CDR3 size: 14 residues. Germline V gene lookup returns CDR1 MNHNY and CDR2 SVGAGI (reference sequence). The CDR3 sequence is CAYKEAENTGELFF. Here the CDR3 DNA reads TGTGCCTACAAGGAGGCGGAGAACACCGGGGAGCTGTTTTTT.

This chain links TRBV30 with TRBJ1-6; D might be TRBD1 (5 bases). The CDR3 has 14 amino acids. Trimming left V 0 bases short and J 10 bases short, with 13 bases between. Germline-derived CDR1 and CDR2 are GTSNPN and SVGIG (reference sequence). The DNA of the CDR3 is TGTGCCTGGAGTGTACTTGGGGGGTTCTCACCCCTCCACTTT. It codes for CAWSVLGGFSPLHF.

This clone is a singleton in its sample. The rearrangement links TRBV2 to TRBJ2-3; D ambiguous. The CDR3 extends over 13 amino acids. The V gene's germline CDR1 is SNHLY and CDR2 FYNNEI. V was shortened by 0 bases and J by 8 bases, with 9 bases between the two germline ends. The CDR3 is CASSEAEVGTQYF. The CDR3 coding sequence is TGTGCCAGCAGTGAAGCGGAAGTGGGTACGCAGTATTTT.

The chain joins TRBV5-6 to TRBJ2-3, with 8 bases that match TRBD2. Germline loops: CDR1 SGHDT, CDR2 YYEEEE. V lost 0 bases and J lost 1; bases outside the gene matches: 1. This CDR3 has 15 residues. The CDR3 is CASSLVSGGTDTQYF. CDR3 DNA sequence: TGTGCCAGCAGCTTGGTTAGCGGGGGCACAGATACGCAGTATTTT.

The rearrangement links TRBV5-1 to TRBJ2-1, with 10 bases that match TRBD2. The germline V gene has CDR1 SGHRS and CDR2 YFSETQ. V shed 4 bases and J 8 bases; nucleotides not matched to a gene: 3. The CDR3 consists of 13 residues. The CDR3 DNA is TGCGCCAGCAGCCCCGGGACTAGCGATGAGCAGTTCTTC. Translation: CASSPGTSDEQFF.

The sample holds one count of this clone. The chain has TRBV5-6 and TRBJ2-7; 13 bases line up with TRBD2. The CDR3 length is 15 residues. The V and J ends lost 4 bases and 3 bases, in that order; junction bases with no gene match: 4. Per the germline V gene, CDR1 is SGHDT and CDR2 is YYEEEE. The CDR3 here is CASSARTSGGYEQYF. The CDR3 DNA reads TGTGCCAGCAGCGCACGGACTAGCGGGGGCTACGAGCAGTACTTC.

The rearrangement joins TRBV20-1 to TRBJ2-1; maybe TRBD2 (6 bases). The CDR3 covers 11 residues. Germline V CDR1 and CDR2: DFQATT, SNEGSKA (reference sequence). The chain's CDR3 is CAGSGYNEQFF. The CDR3, as DNA: TGCGCCGGTAGCGGTTACAATGAGCAGTTCTTC.

The V and J genes are TRBV7-2 and TRBJ1-1, with unresolved D. This CDR3 is 13 amino acids long. The V end lost 5 bases, the J end lost 0 bases, and 7 bases lay between the germline ends. Germline loops: CDR1 SGHTA, CDR2 FQGNSA. CDR3 in DNA: TGTGCCAGCAGCCCTAACTTGAACACTGAAGCTTTCTTT. Its translation: CASSPNLNTEAFF.

V is TRBV19 and J is TRBJ2-1; no clear D gene. The V end lost 6 bases, the J end lost 7 bases, and 16 bases lay between the germline ends. Germline V gene lookup returns CDR1 LNHDA and CDR2 SQIVND (reference sequence). The CDR3 contains 14 residues. The CDR3 DNA reads as TGTGCCAGTAGACAACCCGGGTTGGAGAATGAGCAGTTCTTC. It codes for CASRQPGLENEQFF. The whole variable domain, filled in from reference TRBV19 and TRBJ2-1, reads DGGITQSPKYLFRKEGQNVTLSCEQNLNHDAMYWYRQDPGQGLRLIYYSQIVNDFQKGDIAEGYSVSREKKESFPLTVTSAQKNPTAFYLCASRQPGLENEQFFGPGTRLTVL.

The chain is built from TRBV6-1 and TRBJ1-3; D may be TRBD1 (5 bases). Looked up from germline, CDR1 is MNHNS and CDR2 is SASEGT. This CDR3 is 19 amino acids long. Trimming removed 0 bases at V and 4 bases at J, with 22 bases between. CDR3 protein: CASSEAQGVWIRAGNTIYF. CDR3 coding DNA: TGTGCCAGCAGTGAAGCCCAAGGGGTTTGGATCCGAGCCGGAAACACCATATATTTT.

The gene calls are TRBV6-1 and TRBJ1-2; maybe TRBD1 (5 bases). The CDR3 runs to 13 residues. V was pared by 2 bases and J by 2 bases, with 6 bases between. Germline lookup yields CDR1 MNHNS and CDR2 SASEGT. CDR3 loop: CASSERGNYGYTF. CDR3 coding DNA: TGTGCCAGCAGTGAACGGGGGAACTATGGCTACACCTTC.

This chain links TRBV5-5 with TRBJ1-1; TRBD1 might be the D (5 bases). With 3 bases removed from V and 8 bases from J, the gap between germline ends came to 11 bases. Germline CDR1 reads SGHKS; CDR2 reads YYEKEE (reference sequence). This CDR3 contains 12 residues. This CDR3 reads CASSWGLAEAFF. Here the CDR3 DNA reads TGTGCCAGCAGCTGGGGACTCGCCGAAGCTTTCTTT.

The chain combines TRBV3-1 (or the pseudogene TRBV3-2) with TRBJ2-7; D tentatively fits TRBD1 or TRBD2 (6 bases each). This CDR3 region has 11 residues. CDR1 and CDR2 (germline): LGHDT, YNNKEL (reference sequence). The V and J ends lost 7 bases and 7 bases respectively, with 11 bases between them. The CDR3 spells CASTTGREQYF. The CDR3, as DNA: TGTGCCAGCACAACAGGGAGGGAGCAGTACTTC.

This clone occurred a few times. This rearrangement joins TRBV6-5 to TRBJ1-5; D gene unclear. CDR1 and CDR2 from the germline V gene are MNHEY and SVGAGI. The CDR3 consists of 14 residues. The CDR3 DNA follows: TGTGCAACGCTAGCGGGGTCTAGCAATCAGCCCCAGCATTTT. It codes for CATLAGSSNQPQHF.

This clone is a singleton in its sample. This chain joins TRBV5-1 and TRBJ1-6, with 7 positions matching TRBD1. Germline-derived CDR1 and CDR2 are SGHRS and YFSETQ. This CDR3 is built from 15 residues. V lost 3 bases to trimming and J lost 2 bases; unmatched junction nucleotides: 2. In nucleotides, the CDR3 is TGCGCCAGCAGCTCAACAGGGGCCTATAATTCACCCCTCCACTTT. It specifies CASSSTGAYNSPLHF.

The rearrangement uses TRBV4-3 and TRBJ1-2; weak D call: TRBD1 (6 bases). CDR3 length equals 14 residues. Germline V gene lookup returns CDR1 LGHNA and CDR2 YSLEER. Trimming cost V 0 bases and J 2 bases, with 7 bases left between them. The chain's CDR3 is CASSQERGNYGYTF. Written as DNA, the CDR3 is TGCGCCAGCAGCCAAGAGAGGGGGAACTATGGCTACACCTTC.